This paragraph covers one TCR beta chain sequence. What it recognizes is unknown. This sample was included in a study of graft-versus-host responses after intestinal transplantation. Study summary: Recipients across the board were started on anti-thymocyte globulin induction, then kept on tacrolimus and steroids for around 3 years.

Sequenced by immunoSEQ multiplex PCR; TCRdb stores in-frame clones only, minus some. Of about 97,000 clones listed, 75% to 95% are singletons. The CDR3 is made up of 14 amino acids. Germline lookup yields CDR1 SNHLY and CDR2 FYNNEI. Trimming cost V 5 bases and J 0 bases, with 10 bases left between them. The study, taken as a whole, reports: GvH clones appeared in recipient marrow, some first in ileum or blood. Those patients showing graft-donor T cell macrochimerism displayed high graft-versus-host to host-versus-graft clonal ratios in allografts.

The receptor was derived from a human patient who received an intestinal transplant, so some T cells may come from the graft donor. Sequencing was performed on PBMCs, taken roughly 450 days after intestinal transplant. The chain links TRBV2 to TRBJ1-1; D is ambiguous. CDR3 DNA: TGTGCCAGCAGTATGGGGTTCATGAACACTGAAGCTTTCTTT. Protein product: CASSMGFMNTEAFF.